These T cell receptor beta chains were read from a single sample in a study of read filtering for tumor transcriptome and immune sequencing. TCRdb re-analysed the reads in MiXCR, keeping a single row per CDR3 protein. Of around 140,000 distinct CDR3 sequences listed, less than 15% were seen once; the top ten hold just under 8.5%. The sample comprised a population of CD138-negative cells sorted from bone marrow. These receptors were collected from a donor aged 40 or over with multiple myeloma. The CDR3 runs from the conserved cysteine through the conserved F or W. A D gene is named only where the DNA matches it firmly. The size entry is marked missing in some rows and otherwise reads once, few, many or a size class.

v_call	j_call	d_call	clone_size	cdr3_nt	cdr3_aa
TRBV20-1	TRBJ1-3	-	many	TGCAGCGCCACGTCGGTCCGCTCTGGAAACACCATATATTTT	CSATSVRSGNTIYF
TRBV3-1	TRBJ2-5	-	many	TGTGCCAGCAGCCATGAAGAGACCCAGTACTTC	CASSHEETQYF
TRBV19	TRBJ2-1	TRBD2	many	TGTGCCAGTAGTCACCCGGGAGGCCCCCATGAGCAGTTCTTC	CASSHPGGPHEQFF
TRBV9	TRBJ2-1	TRBD1	many	TGTGCCAGCAGCGTAGCGTCTGCAGGGGGCGTTGAGCAGTTCTTC	CASSVASAGGVEQFF
TRBV7-2	TRBJ2-2	-	few	TGTGCCAGCAGCTTAGTTTCCACCACCGGGGAGCTGTTTTTT	CASSLVSTTGELFF
TRBV29-1	TRBJ2-7	-	few	TGCAGCGTTAGACGGCGTGTAAGCTCCTACGAGCGGTACTTC	CSVRRRVSSYERYF
TRBV20-1	TRBJ2-1	-	-	TGCAGTGCCCTGACCCAAAGCTCCTACAATGAGCAGTTCTTC	CSALTQSSYNEQFF
TRBV12-3/TRBV12-4	TRBJ2-1	-	many	TGTGCCAGCAGTTTAGCGCCTAAACAGGGTGCGTTCTTC	CASSLAPKQGAFF
TRBV2	TRBJ2-3	-	many	TGTGCCAGCAGTGAAGGAAAGACCGAAAGGACAGATACGCAGTATTTT	CASSEGKTERTDTQYF
TRBV6-5	TRBJ2-7	-	many	TGTGCCAGCAGTTACTCGAGCTACCCCTACGAGCAGTACTTC	CASSYSSYPYEQYF
TRBV3-1	TRBJ2-7	TRBD2	many	TGTGCCAGCAGCCCTAATCTAGCGGCGTCCTACGAGCAGTACTTC	CASSPNLAASYEQYF
TRBV6-1	TRBJ2-7	TRBD1	few	TGTGCCAGCGGTGAGCCTAGGACAGGGTCGGGGGAGCAGTACTTC	CASGEPRTGSGEQYF
TRBV6-2/TRBV6-3	TRBJ1-1	-	many	TGTGCCAGCAGTTACGGGGGAGGTAACACTGAAGCTTTCTTT	CASSYGGGNTEAFF
TRBV10-3	TRBJ2-6	-	many	TGTGCCATCAGTGAGTCGGTACCGCACTCTGGGGCCAACGTCCTGACTTTC	CAISESVPHSGANVLTF
TRBV20-1	TRBJ2-7	-	many	TGCAGTGTAGCGTACGGAAGACTAAACTACGAGCAGTACTTC	CSVAYGRLNYEQYF
TRBV7-9	TRBJ2-5	-	many	TGTGCCAGCAGCCCCGGGGGGCCGGCGACCCAGTACTTC	CASSPGGPATQYF
TRBV29-1	TRBJ1-5	TRBD1	many	TGCAGCGCCGCCAGGGGGTCCAATCAGCCCCAGCATTTT	CSAARGSNQPQHF
TRBV7-8	TRBJ2-1	TRBD2	many	TGTGCCAGCAGCTTTCGACTAGCGGGAGGCTACAATGAGCAGTTCTTC	CASSFRLAGGYNEQFF
TRBV5-1	TRBJ1-1	-	many	TGCGCCAGCAGCTTGGAGCAGCCGAACACTGAAGCTTTCTTT	CASSLEQPNTEAFF
TRBV15	TRBJ2-5	TRBD1	few	TGTGCCACCAGCAGAAGACAGGGAGTTGAGACCCAGTACTTC	CATSRRQGVETQYF
TRBV5-1	TRBJ2-3	TRBD1	-	TGCGCCAGCAGCTCGGGACAGGGAATAGATACGCAGTATTTT	CASSSGQGIDTQYF
TRBV20-1	TRBJ2-1	TRBD2	many	TGCAGTGCTAGAGCTGTCGGGGGGTCTTACAATGAGCAGTTCTTC	CSARAVGGSYNEQFF
TRBV4-1	TRBJ2-3	TRBD1	many	TGCGCCAGCAAACAGGGGGCGCAAGGAACAGATACGCAGTATTTT	CASKQGAQGTDTQYF
TRBV6-4	TRBJ2-3	TRBD2	many	TGTGCCAGCAGTGAATCTCCTAGCGGGAGACTGGATACGCAGTATTTT	CASSESPSGRLDTQYF
TRBV7-9	TRBJ1-1	-	many	TGTGCCAGCAGCTTAAGTGGGGGAGGGAACACTGAAGCTTTCTTT	CASSLSGGGNTEAFF
TRBV12-3/TRBV12-4	TRBJ2-2	TRBD2	many	TGTGCCAGCAGTTGGGGACTAGAAGACGGGGAGCTGTTTTTT	CASSWGLEDGELFF
TRBV11-3	TRBJ1-1	-	many	TGTGCCAGCAGCGGAGGGGGGGTGAACACTGAAGCTTTCTTT	CASSGGGVNTEAFF
TRBV5-1	TRBJ2-1	TRBD2	many	TGCGCCAGCAGCTTGGAACTAGCGGGAGCCTACAATGAGCAGTTCTTC	CASSLELAGAYNEQFF
TRBV6-6	TRBJ2-1	-	-	TGTGCCAGCAGCCCCGCCTACTATGAGCAGTTCTTC	CASSPAYYEQFF
TRBV3-1	TRBJ2-4	-	-	TGTGCCAGCAGCCAAGACGGGAGTGCTCAGTACTTC	CASSQDGSAQYF
TRBV18	TRBJ1-1	-	many	TGTGCCAGCTCAGATAGCCGGGACCTCTTCGAAGCTTTCTTT	CASSDSRDLFEAFF
TRBV29-1	TRBJ1-1	-	few	TGCAGCGTTGCCGGGACTTTCATGGACACTGAAGCTTTCTTT	CSVAGTFMDTEAFF
TRBV4-1	TRBJ2-4	-	many	TGCGCCAGCAGCCAAGAAGGGACATCTAACATTCAGTACTTC	CASSQEGTSNIQYF
TRBV12-3/TRBV12-4	TRBJ2-5	-	many	TGTGCCAGCAGTTCCGAACTACAGGAGGGGGAGACCCAGTACTTC	CASSSELQEGETQYF
TRBV5-1	TRBJ1-1	-	many	TGCGCCAGCAGCTTGGATCAAGGACGTGAAGCTTTCTTT	CASSLDQGREAFF
TRBV29-1	TRBJ2-1	-	many	TGCAGCGTTGAAACTCCCAGCTACAATGAGCAGTTCTTC	CSVETPSYNEQFF
TRBV20-1	TRBJ2-1	TRBD2	-	TGCAGTGCTATCAGGGCTAGCGGGAGTCTCCATGAGCAGTTCTTC	CSAIRASGSLHEQFF
TRBV5-4	TRBJ1-1	-	many	TGTGCCAGCAGCTTGGGCGGACGGAACACTGAAGCTTTCTTT	CASSLGGRNTEAFF
TRBV5-1	TRBJ2-5	TRBD2	many	TGCGCCAGCAGCCCTTGGACTAGCGGGGGGTCCCAGTACTTC	CASSPWTSGGSQYF
TRBV18	TRBJ2-2	-	-	TGTGCCAACTCACCACCGGTGGCCGGGGAGCTGTTTTTT	CANSPPVAGELFF
TRBV7-9	TRBJ2-1	TRBD2	many	TGTGCCAGCAGCTTAAGTAGCGGGAGGCGGGCGCAGTTCTTC	CASSLSSGRRAQFF
TRBV24-1	TRBJ1-1	-	many	TGTGCCACCAGTGGTAAGGGGATCGGTGAAGCTTTCTTT	CATSGKGIGEAFF
TRBV5-4	TRBJ2-1	-	many	TGTGCCAGCAGCTTGTCACCGTTTAATGAGCAGTTCTTC	CASSLSPFNEQFF
TRBV20-1	TRBJ2-2	TRBD2	many	TGCAGTGCTAGTGGGAAACTAGCGGGAGGGGACACCGGGGAGCTGTTTTTT	CSASGKLAGGDTGELFF
TRBV5-5	TRBJ1-2	-	many	TGTGCCAGCAGCTTGGCTGGGACAACAAACTATGGCTACACCTTC	CASSLAGTTNYGYTF
TRBV5-1	TRBJ1-4	TRBD1	many	TGCGCCAGCAGCTGGGGGGACAGGGGGCGGCGAAATGAAAAACTGTTTTTT	CASSWGDRGRRNEKLFF
TRBV18	TRBJ2-6	-	many	TGTGCCAGCTCACGCGGCGGGACAACCTACTCTGGGGCCAACGTCCTGACTTTC	CASSRGGTTYSGANVLTF